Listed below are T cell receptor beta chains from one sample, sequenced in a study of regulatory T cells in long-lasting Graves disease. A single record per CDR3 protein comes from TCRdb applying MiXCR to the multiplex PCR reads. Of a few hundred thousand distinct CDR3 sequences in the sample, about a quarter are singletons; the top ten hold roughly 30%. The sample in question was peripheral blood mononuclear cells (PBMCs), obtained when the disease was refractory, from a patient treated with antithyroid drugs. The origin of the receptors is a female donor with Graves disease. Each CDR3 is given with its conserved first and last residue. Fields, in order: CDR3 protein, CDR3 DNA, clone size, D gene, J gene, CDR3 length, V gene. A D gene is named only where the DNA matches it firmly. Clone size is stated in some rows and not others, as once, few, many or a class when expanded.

CDR3aa: CASSLPPPGANVLTF
CDR3nt: TGTGCCAGCAGTTTACCCCCGCCTGGGGCCAACGTCCTGACTTTC
abundance: NA
d_gene: NA
j_gene: TRBJ2-6
len: 15
v_gene: TRBV28

CDR3aa: CSVELGSGNTIYF
CDR3nt: TGCAGCGTTGAACTGGGTTCCGGAAACACCATATATTTT
abundance: few
d_gene: NA
j_gene: TRBJ1-3
len: 13
v_gene: TRBV29-1

CDR3aa: CSAQVLSSGIYNEQFF
CDR3nt: TGCAGTGCCCAAGTTCTGTCCAGCGGCATCTACAATGAGCAGTTCTTC
abundance: few
d_gene: NA
j_gene: TRBJ2-1
len: 16
v_gene: TRBV20-1

CDR3aa: CASSLDSWPETQYF
CDR3nt: TGCGCCAGCAGCTTGGATAGCTGGCCCGAGACCCAGTACTTC
abundance: NA
d_gene: NA
j_gene: TRBJ2-5
len: 14
v_gene: TRBV5-1

CDR3aa: CASSVQGAAGNTIYF
CDR3nt: TGTGCCAGCAGCGTACAGGGGGCCGCTGGAAACACCATATATTTT
abundance: many
d_gene: TRBD1
j_gene: TRBJ1-3
len: 15
v_gene: TRBV2

CDR3aa: CASTLSGTSTDTQYF
CDR3nt: TGTGCCAGCACCTTGTCGGGAACTAGCACAGATACGCAGTATTTT
abundance: NA
d_gene: NA
j_gene: TRBJ2-3
len: 15
v_gene: TRBV11-2

CDR3aa: CSARERGLGELFF
CDR3nt: TGCAGTGCTAGAGAGAGGGGCCTCGGGGAGCTGTTTTTT
abundance: NA
d_gene: NA
j_gene: TRBJ2-2
len: 13
v_gene: TRBV20-1

CDR3aa: CASSDGPEVNYGYTF
CDR3nt: TGTGCCAGCAGTGACGGACCAGAAGTTAACTATGGCTACACCTTC
abundance: many
d_gene: NA
j_gene: TRBJ1-2
len: 15
v_gene: TRBV6-1

CDR3aa: CASSLEGQGTGELFF
CDR3nt: TGTGCCAGCAGCTTAGAGGGACAGGGGACCGGGGAGCTGTTTTTT
abundance: few
d_gene: TRBD1
j_gene: TRBJ2-2
len: 15
v_gene: TRBV11-3

CDR3aa: CSASFSTGGTRRYEQYF
CDR3nt: TGCAGTGCTAGTTTTTCGACAGGGGGTACCAGAAGGTACGAGCAGTACTTC
abundance: few
d_gene: TRBD1
j_gene: TRBJ2-7
len: 17
v_gene: TRBV20-1

CDR3aa: CSVAGGLNTEAFF
CDR3nt: TGCAGCGTAGCAGGGGGATTGAACACTGAAGCTTTCTTT
abundance: many
d_gene: TRBD1
j_gene: TRBJ1-1
len: 13
v_gene: TRBV29-1

CDR3aa: CSVGQSNTEAFF
CDR3nt: TGCAGCGTTGGGCAGTCGAACACTGAAGCTTTCTTT
abundance: NA
d_gene: NA
j_gene: TRBJ1-1
len: 12
v_gene: TRBV29-1

CDR3aa: CSARKETSGMLWTGELFF
CDR3nt: TGCAGTGCTAGAAAAGAGACTAGCGGGATGTTATGGACCGGGGAGCTGTTTTTT
abundance: NA
d_gene: TRBD2
j_gene: TRBJ2-2
len: 18
v_gene: TRBV20-1

CDR3aa: CASSPSGDRDHF
CDR3nt: TGTGCCAGCAGCCCCTCCGGGGACAGGGACCACTTC
abundance: few
d_gene: TRBD1
j_gene: TRBJ2-7
len: 12
v_gene: TRBV28

CDR3aa: CASSREQLAKNIQYF
CDR3nt: TGTGCCAGCAGTCGCGAGCAATTAGCCAAAAACATTCAGTACTTC
abundance: many
d_gene: NA
j_gene: TRBJ2-4
len: 15
v_gene: TRBV2

CDR3aa: CASSLDGGVGEQYF
CDR3nt: TGCGCCAGCAGCTTGGACGGCGGGGTGGGCGAGCAGTACTTC
abundance: few
d_gene: NA
j_gene: TRBJ2-7
len: 14
v_gene: TRBV5-1

CDR3aa: CASSFTGTDTQYF
CDR3nt: TGTGCCAGCAGTTTCACAGGAACAGATACGCAGTATTTT
abundance: NA
d_gene: NA
j_gene: TRBJ2-3
len: 13
v_gene: TRBV28

CDR3aa: CASSFWDSYEQYF
CDR3nt: TGTGCCAGCAGCTTTTGGGACAGCTACGAGCAGTACTTC
abundance: NA
d_gene: TRBD1
j_gene: TRBJ2-7
len: 13
v_gene: TRBV5-1

CDR3aa: CSVPRGEGAVYGYTF
CDR3nt: TGCAGCGTTCCAAGAGGAGAGGGGGCAGTCTATGGCTACACCTTC
abundance: NA
d_gene: TRBD1
j_gene: TRBJ1-2
len: 15
v_gene: TRBV29-1

CDR3aa: CSVERGRASGSNEQFF
CDR3nt: TGCAGCGTTGAGAGGGGTCGGGCTAGCGGGAGCAATGAGCAGTTCTTC
abundance: NA
d_gene: TRBD2
j_gene: TRBJ2-1
len: 16
v_gene: TRBV29-1